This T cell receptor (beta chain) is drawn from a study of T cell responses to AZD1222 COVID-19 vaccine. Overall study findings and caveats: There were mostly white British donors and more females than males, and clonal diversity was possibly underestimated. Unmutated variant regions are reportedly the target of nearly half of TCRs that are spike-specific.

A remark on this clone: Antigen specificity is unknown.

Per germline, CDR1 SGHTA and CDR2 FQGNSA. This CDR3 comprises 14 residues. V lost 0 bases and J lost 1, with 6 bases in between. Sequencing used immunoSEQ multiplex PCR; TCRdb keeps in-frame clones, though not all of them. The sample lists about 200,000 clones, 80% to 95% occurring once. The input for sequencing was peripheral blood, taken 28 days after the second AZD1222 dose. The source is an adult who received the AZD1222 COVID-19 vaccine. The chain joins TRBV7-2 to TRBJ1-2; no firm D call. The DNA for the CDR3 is TGTGCCAGCAGCTTAGCGGGTGGTAACTATGGCTACACCTTC. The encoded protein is CASSLAGGNYGYTF.